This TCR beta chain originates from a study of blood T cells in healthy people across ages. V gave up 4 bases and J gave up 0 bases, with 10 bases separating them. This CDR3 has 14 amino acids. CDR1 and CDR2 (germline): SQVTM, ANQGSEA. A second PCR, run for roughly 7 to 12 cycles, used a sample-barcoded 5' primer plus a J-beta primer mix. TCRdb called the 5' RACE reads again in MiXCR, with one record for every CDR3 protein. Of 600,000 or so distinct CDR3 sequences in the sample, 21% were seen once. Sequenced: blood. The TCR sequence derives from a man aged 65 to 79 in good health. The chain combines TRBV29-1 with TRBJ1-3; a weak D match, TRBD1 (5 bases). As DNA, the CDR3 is TGCAGCGTTGGGGGCCGGGGCTCTGGAAACACCATATATTTT. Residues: CSVGGRGSGNTIYF.